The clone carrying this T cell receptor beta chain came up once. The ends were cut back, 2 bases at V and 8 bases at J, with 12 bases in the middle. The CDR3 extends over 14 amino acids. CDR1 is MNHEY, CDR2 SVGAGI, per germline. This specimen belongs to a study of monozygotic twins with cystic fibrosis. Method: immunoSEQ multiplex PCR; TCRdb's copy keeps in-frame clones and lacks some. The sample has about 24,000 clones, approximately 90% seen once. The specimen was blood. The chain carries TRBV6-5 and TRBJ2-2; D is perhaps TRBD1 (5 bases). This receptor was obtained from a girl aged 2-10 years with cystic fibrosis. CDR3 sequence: CASSYRQYTGELFF. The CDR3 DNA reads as TGTGCCAGCAGTTACCGACAGTATACTGGGGAGCTGTTTTTT.